Listed below are T cell receptor beta chains from one sample, sequenced in a study of shared clonotypes between healthy human individuals. This table comes from immunoSEQ multiplex PCR, and its TCRdb copy is limited to in-frame clones, with some not included. The sample includes under 85,000 clones, 50% to 70% of them seen just once. Specimen: memory CD8+ T cells sorted from blood. The receptors come from a man aged 25 to 40 in good health. Each CDR3 is given without its conserved first and last residue.

j_gene: TRBJ2-1
v_gene: TRBV11-2
CDR3aa: ASSLMEKVYNEQF

j_gene: TRBJ2-6
v_gene: TRBV9
CDR3aa: ASRAAGANVLT

j_gene: TRBJ1-4
v_gene: TRBV6-1
CDR3aa: ASSDGTANEKLF

j_gene: TRBJ2-3
v_gene: TRBV6-4
CDR3aa: ASSDGGPTDTQY

j_gene: TRBJ2-5
v_gene: TRBV29-1
CDR3aa: SGGRTRQETQY

j_gene: TRBJ2-1
v_gene: TRBV7-9
CDR3aa: ASSFLHAYEQF

j_gene: TRBJ1-1
v_gene: TRBV15
CDR3aa: ATSRVRDRRGDTEAF

j_gene: TRBJ2-7
v_gene: TRBV21-1
CDR3aa: ASSKAHRQFKTRPRAGTYEQY

j_gene: TRBJ2-1
v_gene: TRBV7-6
CDR3aa: ASSLSTGGLAGGYNEQF

j_gene: TRBJ2-1
v_gene: TRBV4-2
CDR3aa: ASSQEGPRQF

j_gene: TRBJ2-3
v_gene: TRBV5-5
CDR3aa: ASTTLATDTQY

j_gene: TRBJ2-3
v_gene: TRBV6-4
CDR3aa: ASSDSTAGVTDTQY

j_gene: TRBJ2-7
v_gene: TRBV6-5
CDR3aa: ATRIATYEQY

j_gene: TRBJ2-7
v_gene: TRBV6-1
CDR3aa: ASSEVGVVSSYEQY

j_gene: TRBJ2-3
v_gene: TRBV30
CDR3aa: AWTSGQGLDTQY

j_gene: TRBJ2-4
v_gene: TRBV7-9
CDR3aa: ASSFTLAGEAKNIQY

j_gene: TRBJ2-4
v_gene: TRBV5-1
CDR3aa: ASSPGGGNGIQY

j_gene: TRBJ1-2
v_gene: TRBV18
CDR3aa: ASSLVRDIDYGYT

j_gene: TRBJ2-1
v_gene: TRBV5-1
CDR3aa: ASSSTSGNEQF

j_gene: TRBJ2-1
v_gene: TRBV7-3
CDR3aa: ASSLRETGFGPYNEQF

j_gene: TRBJ2-5
v_gene: TRBV25-1
CDR3aa: ASTPLGRTQETQY

j_gene: TRBJ2-2
v_gene: TRBV10-1
CDR3aa: ASSESVVPGELF

j_gene: TRBJ2-7
v_gene: TRBV7-2
CDR3aa: ASSLDPGYEQY

j_gene: TRBJ1-4
v_gene: TRBV4-3
CDR3aa: ASSQGRDRGVEKLF

j_gene: TRBJ2-7
v_gene: TRBV7-9
CDR3aa: ASSFGGQGYEQY

j_gene: TRBJ1-5
v_gene: TRBV12-5
CDR3aa: ASLRNQPQH

j_gene: TRBJ2-6
v_gene: TRBV27
CDR3aa: ASRKGSSGANVLT

j_gene: TRBJ1-5
v_gene: TRBV7-8
CDR3aa: ASSSRLIGNQPQH

j_gene: TRBJ2-1
v_gene: TRBV11-2
CDR3aa: ASSRGPNEQF

j_gene: TRBJ2-7
v_gene: TRBV28
CDR3aa: ASSTTGLAGEQY

j_gene: TRBJ2-1
v_gene: TRBV7-8
CDR3aa: ASSRVGRAGGLDYNEQF

j_gene: TRBJ2-1
v_gene: TRBV6-5
CDR3aa: ASSLTGREQF

j_gene: TRBJ2-2
v_gene: TRBV6-5
CDR3aa: ASSYSAGDVTGELF

j_gene: TRBJ1-2
v_gene: TRBV19
CDR3aa: ASSIAPGRGGYT

j_gene: TRBJ2-7
v_gene: TRBV5-6
CDR3aa: ASSRDRRATYEQY

j_gene: TRBJ2-2
v_gene: TRBV9
CDR3aa: ASSPREFGELF

j_gene: TRBJ2-3
v_gene: TRBV10-2
CDR3aa: ASSGTSLADTQY

j_gene: TRBJ1-2
v_gene: TRBV4-3
CDR3aa: ASSQDRLGASSYGYT

j_gene: TRBJ2-3
v_gene: TRBV4-1
CDR3aa: ASSQDARGADTQY

j_gene: TRBJ2-1
v_gene: TRBV7-2
CDR3aa: ASSLDPAGAGNEQF